This TCR beta chain was profiled in a study of blood T cells in healthy people across ages. A J-beta primer mix and a sample-barcoded 5' primer were used in a second PCR of about 6 to 12 cycles. TCRdb recomputed calls from the 5' RACE reads with MiXCR, one row per CDR3 protein. Of some 850,000 distinct CDR3 sequences detected, about a quarter appear once; the ten largest clones hold 3%. The CDR3 spans 12 residues. A further study also used this sample, focusing on T cells of mothers and their children. That study reports: The donor cohort consisted of a few healthy Caucasian mothers and their six children.

V is TRBV21-1 and J is TRBJ1-2. TRBV21-1 is a documented pseudogene. Sequenced input: blood. The source of this sequence is a boy aged 5-17 years in good health. Written as DNA, the CDR3 is TGTGCCAGCCGAGGGCAGGTCTGGGGCTACACCTTC. The encoded protein is CASRGQVWGYTF.